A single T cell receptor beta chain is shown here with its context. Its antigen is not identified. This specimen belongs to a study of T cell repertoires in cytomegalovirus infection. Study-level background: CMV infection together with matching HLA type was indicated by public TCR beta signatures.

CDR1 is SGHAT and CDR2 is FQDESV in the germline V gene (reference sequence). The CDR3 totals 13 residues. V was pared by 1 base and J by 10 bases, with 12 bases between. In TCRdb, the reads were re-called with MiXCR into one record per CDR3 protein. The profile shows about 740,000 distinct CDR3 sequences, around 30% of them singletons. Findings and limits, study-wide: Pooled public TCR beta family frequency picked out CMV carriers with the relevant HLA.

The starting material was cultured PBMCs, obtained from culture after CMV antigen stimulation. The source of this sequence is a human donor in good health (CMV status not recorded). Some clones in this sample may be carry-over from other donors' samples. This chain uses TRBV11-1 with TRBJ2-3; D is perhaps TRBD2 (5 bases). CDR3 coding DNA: TGTGCCAGCAGCTTAGATATCGGGGAGCCGCAGTATTTT. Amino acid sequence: CASSLDIGEPQYF. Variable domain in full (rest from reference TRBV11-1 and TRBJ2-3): EAEVAQSPRYKITEKSQAVAFWCDPISGHATLYWYRQILGQGPELLVQFQDESVVDDSQLPKDRFSAERLKGVDSTLKIQPAELGDSAMYLCASSLDIGEPQYFGPGTRLTVL.